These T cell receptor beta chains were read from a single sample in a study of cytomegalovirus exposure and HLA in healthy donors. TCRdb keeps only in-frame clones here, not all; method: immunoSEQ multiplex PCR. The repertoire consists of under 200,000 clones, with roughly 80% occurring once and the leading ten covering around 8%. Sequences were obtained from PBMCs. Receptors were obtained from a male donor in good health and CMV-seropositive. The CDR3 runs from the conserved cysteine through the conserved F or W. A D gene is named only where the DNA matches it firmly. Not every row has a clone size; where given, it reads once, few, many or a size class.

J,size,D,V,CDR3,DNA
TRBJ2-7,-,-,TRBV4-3,CASSPSQGGHEQYF,TGCGCCAGCAGCCCGTCCCAGGGGGGACACGAGCAGTACTTC
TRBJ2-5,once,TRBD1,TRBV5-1,CASSDGQGAQETQYF,TGCGCCAGCAGCGACGGACAGGGGGCCCAAGAGACCCAGTACTTC
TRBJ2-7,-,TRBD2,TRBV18,CASSPLAGDNYEQYF,TGTGCCAGCTCCCCACTAGCGGGAGACAACTACGAGCAGTACTTC
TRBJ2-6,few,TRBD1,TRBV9,CASSGPQGGFSGANGLTF,TGTGCCAGCAGCGGACCACAGGGGGGTTTCTCTGGGGCCAACGGCCTGACTTTC
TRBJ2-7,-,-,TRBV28,CASRTPTSYYEQYF,TGTGCCAGCAGAACGCCAACTAGTTACTACGAGCAGTACTTC
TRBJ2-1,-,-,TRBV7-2,CASSLGLGNEQFF,TGTGCCAGCAGCTTAGGACTGGGCAATGAGCAGTTCTTC
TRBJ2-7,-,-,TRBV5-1,CASSFGNYEQYF,TGCGCCAGCAGCTTTGGCAACTACGAGCAGTACTTC
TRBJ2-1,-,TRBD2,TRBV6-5,CASRLAGGRNEQFF,TGTGCCAGCAGACTAGCGGGGGGGAGGAATGAGCAGTTCTTC
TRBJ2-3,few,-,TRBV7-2,CASSQNQNSGDTQYF,TGTGCCAGCAGCCAGAACCAGAACTCGGGAGATACGCAGTATTTT
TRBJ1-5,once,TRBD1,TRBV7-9,CASSRGTGIGQPQHF,TGTGCCAGCAGCCGGGGGACAGGGATCGGTCAGCCCCAGCATTTT
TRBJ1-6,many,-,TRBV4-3,CASSQDSGYDSPLHF,TGCGCCAGCAGCCAAGACTCAGGATACGATTCACCCCTCCACTTT
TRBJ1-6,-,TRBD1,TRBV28,CASSLPQGAGNSPLHF,TGTGCCAGCAGTTTACCGCAGGGGGCGGGTAATTCACCCCTCCACTTT
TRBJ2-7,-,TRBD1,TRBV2,CASGQGTIYEQYF,TGTGCCAGCGGACAGGGAACGATCTACGAGCAGTACTTC
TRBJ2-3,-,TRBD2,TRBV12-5,CASGSGTSGNTDTQYF,TGTGCTAGTGGTTCGGGGACTAGCGGGAACACAGATACGCAGTATTTT
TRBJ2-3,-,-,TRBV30,CAWSGGVSTDTQYF,TGTGCCTGGAGTGGCGGGGTTAGCACAGATACGCAGTATTTT
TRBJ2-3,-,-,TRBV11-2,CASSLDLGATDTQYF,TGTGCCAGCAGCTTAGATCTGGGGGCCACAGATACGCAGTATTTT
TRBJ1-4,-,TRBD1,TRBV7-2,CASSLDREEKLFF,TGTGCCAGCAGCTTGGACAGGGAGGAAAAACTGTTTTTT
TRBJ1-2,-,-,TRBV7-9,CASSSSGRPNYGYTF,TGTGCCAGCAGCTCCTCAGGGCGCCCTAACTATGGCTACACCTTC
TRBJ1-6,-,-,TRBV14,CASSQVTGRSPLHF,TGTGCCAGCAGCCAAGTAACAGGGAGATCACCCCTCCACTTT
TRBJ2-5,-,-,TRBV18,CASSPIERVETQYF,TGTGCCAGCTCACCGATCGAGAGAGTAGAGACCCAGTACTTC
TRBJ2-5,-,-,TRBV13,CASSSYQGQETQYF,TGTGCCAGCAGCTCTTATCAGGGGCAAGAGACCCAGTACTTC
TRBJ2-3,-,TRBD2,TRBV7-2,CASSLVSGGSGVYF,TGTGCCAGCAGCTTAGTTAGCGGGGGGAGTGGTGTGTATTTT
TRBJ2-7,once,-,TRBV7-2,CASSFGGNSYEQYF,TGTGCCAGCAGCTTCGGCGGGAACTCCTACGAGCAGTACTTC
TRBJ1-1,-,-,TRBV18,CASSPETGTEAFF,TGTGCCAGCTCACCAGAAACGGGGACTGAAGCTTTCTTT
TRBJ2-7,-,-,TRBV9,CASSVEGADYEQYF,TGTGCCAGCAGCGTAGAAGGGGCCGACTACGAGCAGTACTTC
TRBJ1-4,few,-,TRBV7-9,CASSFAQENEKLFF,TGTGCCAGCAGCTTTGCACAGGAGAATGAAAAACTGTTTTTT
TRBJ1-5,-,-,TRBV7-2,CASSLLENQPQHF,TGTGCCAGCAGCTTACTGGAGAATCAGCCCCAGCATTTT
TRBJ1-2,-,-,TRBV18,CASSPGPGGEYGYTF,TGTGCCAGCTCCCCTGGACCGGGGGGGGAATATGGCTACACCTTC
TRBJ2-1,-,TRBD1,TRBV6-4,CASSTGPYNEQFF,TGTGCCAGTTCGACAGGGCCCTACAATGAGCAGTTCTTC
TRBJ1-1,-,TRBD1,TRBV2,CASRFQGGAFF,TGTGCCAGCAGGTTTCAGGGGGGAGCTTTCTTT
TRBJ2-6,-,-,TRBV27,CASSYSSGANVLTF,TGTGCCAGCAGTTACAGCTCTGGGGCCAACGTCCTGACTTTC
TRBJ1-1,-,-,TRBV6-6,CASSLDSLNTEAFF,TGTGCCAGCAGTCTCGACAGCCTGAACACTGAAGCTTTCTTT
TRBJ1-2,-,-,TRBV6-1,CASSEALRAYGYTF,TGTGCCAGCAGTGAAGCGCTCAGGGCCTATGGCTACACCTTC
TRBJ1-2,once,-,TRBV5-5,CASSLRQGSNYGYTF,TGTGCCAGCAGCTTGCGGCAGGGCTCTAACTATGGCTACACCTTC
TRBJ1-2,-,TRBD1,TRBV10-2,CASGQGLGYGYTF,TGCGCCAGTGGACAGGGCCTGGGGTATGGCTACACCTTC
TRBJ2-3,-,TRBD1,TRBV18,CASSPRTGNTADTQYF,TGTGCCAGCTCACCCCGGACAGGGAATACAGCAGATACGCAGTATTTT
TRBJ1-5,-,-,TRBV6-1,CASSEVFRTPTGPQHF,TGTGCCAGCAGTGAAGTCTTTAGAACGCCCACGGGGCCCCAGCATTTT
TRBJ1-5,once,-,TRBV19,CASSLGHRSNQPQHF,TGTGCCAGTAGTCTGGGACACAGATCCAATCAGCCCCAGCATTTT
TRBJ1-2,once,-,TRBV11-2,CASSLGQVYGYTF,TGTGCCAGCAGCTTAGGACAGGTCTATGGCTACACCTTC
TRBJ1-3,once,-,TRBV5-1,CASSLEIGAGSGNTIYF,TGCGCCAGCAGCTTGGAGATAGGAGCTGGCTCTGGAAACACCATATATTTT
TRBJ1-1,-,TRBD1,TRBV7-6,CASSRQGDTEAFF,TGTGCCAGCAGCCGTCAGGGGGACACTGAAGCTTTCTTT
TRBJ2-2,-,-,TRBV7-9,CASSLGPGDSGELFF,TGTGCCAGCAGCTTGGGTCCGGGAGACTCGGGGGAGCTGTTTTTT
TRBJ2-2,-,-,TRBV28,CASSLSRATGELFF,TGTGCCAGCAGTTTATCCAGGGCCACCGGGGAGCTGTTTTTT
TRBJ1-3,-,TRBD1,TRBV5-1,CASSLVGQGSSGNTIYF,TGCGCCAGCAGCTTGGTAGGACAGGGAAGCTCTGGAAACACCATATATTTT
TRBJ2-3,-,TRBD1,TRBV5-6,CASSYLQGTITDTQYF,TGTGCCAGCAGTTACCTACAGGGGACAATCACAGATACGCAGTATTTT
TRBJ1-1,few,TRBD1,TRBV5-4,CASRRGQGRWVNTEAFF,TGTGCCAGCAGACGGGGACAGGGAAGGTGGGTGAACACTGAAGCTTTCTTT
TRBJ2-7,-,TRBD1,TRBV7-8,CASSPGQGPYEQYF,TGTGCCAGCAGCCCGGGACAGGGCCCCTACGAGCAGTACTTC
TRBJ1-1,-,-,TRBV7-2,CASRGAPHTEAFF,TGTGCCAGCAGGGGAGCCCCACACACTGAAGCTTTCTTT
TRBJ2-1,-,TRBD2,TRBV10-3,CAIMVVLSGRSNEQFF,TGTGCCATCATGGTCGTTTTGAGCGGGAGATCCAATGAGCAGTTCTTC
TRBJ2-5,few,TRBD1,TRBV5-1,CASSWGQGQETQYF,TGCGCCAGCAGCTGGGGACAGGGCCAAGAGACCCAGTACTTC